This is a list of T cell receptor beta chains from one sample in a study of blood T cells in healthy people across ages. One entry per CDR3 protein results from TCRdb running MiXCR on the 5' RACE reads. The data show about 840,000 distinct CDR3 sequences, with almost 30% seen just once and roughly 10% held by the top ten. The sample was also reused in another study, on T cells of mothers and their children.

Sequencing was carried out using blood. These TCRs come from a middle-aged woman in good health. Both conserved end residues are part of each CDR3. The D gene is left open where the match is weak. Rows may omit the clone size; those that give it use once, few, many or a size class.

TGTGCCAGCAGTTCCCTTCGACAGGCGACCTACGAGCAGTACTTC | CASSSLRQATYEQYF | TRBJ2-7 | NA | NA | TRBV27
TGCAGTGCTAGAGCCGGACTAGCGGGGGGCGGAGAGACCCAGTACTTC | CSARAGLAGGGETQYF | TRBJ2-5 | many | TRBD2 | TRBV20-1
TGTGCCAGCAGTCGCCCCTTGGGCGAGCAGTACTTC | CASSRPLGEQYF | TRBJ2-7 | NA | NA | TRBV7-2
TGCAGTGCTAGAAGGGGGGGCGGATTCACAGATACGCAGTATTTT | CSARRGGGFTDTQYF | TRBJ2-3 | NA | NA | TRBV20-1
TGTGCCACCAGTGATGGTAGGAGCTACAATCAGCCCCAGCATTTT | CATSDGRSYNQPQHF | TRBJ1-5 | NA | NA | TRBV24-1
TGTGCCAGCAGTTGGGAAGACCATGAAAAACTGTTTTTT | CASSWEDHEKLFF | TRBJ1-4 | NA | NA | TRBV28
TGTGCCAGCAGCGCCCGGGGGCAGGTAGATTCACCCCTCCACTTT | CASSARGQVDSPLHF | TRBJ1-6 | few | NA | TRBV9
TGTGCCAGCAGCGTAGCTTGGGGTAGCACAGATACGCAGTATTTT | CASSVAWGSTDTQYF | TRBJ2-3 | few | NA | TRBV9
NA | CASSTSGQVSYEQYF | TRBJ2-7 | NA | NA | TRBV27
TGTGCCAGCAGATCGGACTCATTGCTGGGGAACACTGAAGCTTTCTTT | CASRSDSLLGNTEAFF | TRBJ1-1 | few | NA | TRBV6-5
TGCAGTGCTCCGGGACTAGCGGGGGGCAACACAGATACGCAGTATTTT | CSAPGLAGGNTDTQYF | TRBJ2-3 | few | TRBD2 | TRBV20-1
TGTGCCAGCAGCCCCCTCACAGGGGACTATGGCTACACCTTC | CASSPLTGDYGYTF | TRBJ1-2 | NA | TRBD1 | TRBV7-9
TGTGCCAGCATTAAGGACAGGGGGAACACTGAAGCTTTCTTT | CASIKDRGNTEAFF | TRBJ1-1 | once | TRBD1 | TRBV2
TGTGCCACCAGTGATTTGCCCCCCCAGGGAAGTACCACCGGGGAGCGGTTTTTT | CATSDLPPQGSTTGERFF | TRBJ2-2 | few | NA | TRBV24-1
TGTGCCAGCAGCTTTTACCGGGACTCTAGGAGTACGCAGTATTTT | CASSFYRDSRSTQYF | TRBJ2-3 | NA | NA | TRBV7-2
TGTGCCAGCACGCAGAAGTTATCCGACACCGGGGAGCTGTTTTTT | CASTQKLSDTGELFF | TRBJ2-2 | few | NA | TRBV28
TGTGCCAGCAGCCCCCGACAGGGAGGGGATGGCTACACCTTC | CASSPRQGGDGYTF | TRBJ1-2 | few | TRBD1 | TRBV7-2
TGTGCCAGCAGTTGGGCCGGGGAGCTGTTTTTT | CASSWAGELFF | TRBJ2-2 | NA | NA | TRBV12-3/TRBV12-4
TGTGCCAGCACCATCCGAGGGGGGGTTTTGGGCAATCAGCCCCAGCATTTT | CASTIRGGVLGNQPQHF | TRBJ1-5 | few | NA | TRBV6-1
TGTGCCAGCGGAAACAGGGGGGTCAATGAAAAACTGTTTTTT | CASGNRGVNEKLFF | TRBJ1-4 | once | TRBD1 | TRBV6-5
TGTGCCAGCAGTTCGACACTAGACTATGGCTACACCTTC | CASSSTLDYGYTF | TRBJ1-2 | many | NA | TRBV7-2
TGTGCCAGCTCACCAGCCGGGACAAAGAACACTGAAGCTTTCTTT | CASSPAGTKNTEAFF | TRBJ1-1 | NA | NA | TRBV18
TGTGCCAGCAGTGAACACCTCGGCACCGGGGAGCTGTTTTTT | CASSEHLGTGELFF | TRBJ2-2 | NA | NA | TRBV25-1
TGTGCCATCAGTGAGTCTCTAGTGCATGGCTACACCTTC | CAISESLVHGYTF | TRBJ1-2 | few | NA | TRBV10-3